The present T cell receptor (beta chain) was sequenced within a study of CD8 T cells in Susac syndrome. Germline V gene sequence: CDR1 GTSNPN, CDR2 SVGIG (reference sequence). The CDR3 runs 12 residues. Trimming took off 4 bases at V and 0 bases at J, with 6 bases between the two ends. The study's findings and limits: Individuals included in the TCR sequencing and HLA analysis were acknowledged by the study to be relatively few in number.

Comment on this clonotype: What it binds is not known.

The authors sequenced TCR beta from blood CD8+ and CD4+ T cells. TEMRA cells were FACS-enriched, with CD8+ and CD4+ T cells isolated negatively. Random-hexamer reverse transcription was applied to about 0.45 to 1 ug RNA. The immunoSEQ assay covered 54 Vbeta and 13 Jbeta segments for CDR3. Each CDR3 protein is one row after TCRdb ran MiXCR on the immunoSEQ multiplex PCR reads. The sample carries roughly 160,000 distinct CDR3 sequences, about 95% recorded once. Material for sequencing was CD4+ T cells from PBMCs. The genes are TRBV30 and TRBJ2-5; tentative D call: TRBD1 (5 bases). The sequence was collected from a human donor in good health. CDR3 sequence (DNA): TGTGCCTGGAAGGGGTACCAAGAGACCCAGTACTTC. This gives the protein CAWKGYQETQYF.